This passage covers 4 T cell receptor beta chains from one sample sequenced in a study of cytomegalovirus exposure and HLA in healthy donors. PCR used 60 Vbeta primers and 13 Jbeta primers. The repertoire was sequenced with immunoSEQ multiplex PCR; TCRdb's copy has only in-frame clones and lacks some. Of under 200,000 clones listed, roughly 60% were seen once; the top ten hold around 3.2%. Sequenced sample: PBMCs. Source of these receptors: a man aged 35-49 years in good health and CMV-seronegative.

In this sample, this clone turned up a few times. The V call is TRBV19, the J call TRBJ1-4; TRBD1 aligns across 8 bases. Germline assignment: CDR1 LNHDA and CDR2 SQIVND (reference sequence). The trim removed 5 bases at V and 6 bases at J, leaving 11 bases unmatched. The CDR3 covers 16 residues. In DNA form, the CDR3 reads TGTGCCAGTAGTTTCGGGGCGACAGGGGTTGATGAAAAACTGTTTTTT. This codes for CASSFGATGVDEKLFF.

This clone appeared a few times. The chain links TRBV29-1 to TRBJ2-5, with 8 positions matching TRBD1. Germline loops: CDR1 SQVTM, CDR2 ANQGSEA. The CDR3 loop spans 16 amino acids. V trimming: 6 bases; J trimming: 0 bases; junction bases outside the gene matches: 12. CDR3 region: CSVYPPGQVYQETQYF. The CDR3 DNA reads TGCAGCGTATACCCACCGGGACAGGTGTACCAAGAGACCCAGTACTTC.

The chain links TRBV5-4 to TRBJ2-5, with a weak D call TRBD2 (6 bases). V lost 4 bases, J lost 5 bases, and 15 bases lay in between. The germline V gene has CDR1 SGHNT and CDR2 YYREEE (reference sequence). This CDR3 region has 14 residues. The CDR3 region has the DNA TGTGCCAGCAGCAGTAGACTAGGCGGGGAGACCCAGTACTTC. Protein product: CASSSRLGGETQYF.

This sequence joins TRBV19 and TRBJ2-5, with 11 positions matching TRBD1. CDR1 and CDR2 from the germline V gene are LNHDA and SQIVND (reference sequence). V was clipped by 5 bases and J by 5 bases; unmatched bases: 1. This CDR3 is 13 amino acids long. Written as DNA, the CDR3 is TGTGCCAGTAGTGGGACAGGGGGGGAGACCCAGTACTTC. This encodes CASSGTGGETQYF. The complete variable domain, with remaining parts taken from reference TRBV19 and TRBJ2-5, reads DGGITQSPKYLFRKEGQNVTLSCEQNLNHDAMYWYRQDPGQGLRLIYYSQIVNDFQKGDIAEGYSVSREKKESFPLTVTSAQKNPTAFYLCASSGTGGETQYFGPGTRLLVL.